The 9 T cell receptor beta chains listed next were all sequenced from one sample in a study of T cell responses to AZD1222 COVID-19 vaccine (dated by TCRdb to 2020 to 2022). What this sample's time point label stands for: baseline before first vaccination. Library generation was performed with the immunoSEQ multiplex PCR assay. This immuneACCESS table, as held by TCRdb, lists in-frame sequences with V and J called but not all clones. Of the missing ones, under half trace to an unresolved V gene in checked studies; the others have no known cause. The sample yields 150,000 to 200,000 clones; 85% to 95% were counted once. Clones ranked in the top ten supply 1.2% to 1.5% of the sample. Material: peripheral blood, obtained on day 0 of AZD1222 vaccination. The receptors come from an adult in good health.

The rearrangement uses TRBV6-6 and TRBJ1-5; D remains ambiguous. CDR3 length equals 15 residues. Trimming pared 0 bases from V and 3 bases from J, leaving 9 bases between. Germline CDR1 is MNHNY and CDR2 is SVGAGI (reference sequence). CDR3 DNA sequence: TGTGCCAGCAGTTACTCGCTTGGGTACAATCAGCCCCAGCATTTT. As protein: CASSYSLGYNQPQHF.

The gene calls are TRBV28 and TRBJ2-7; D assignment may be TRBD1 or TRBD2 (7 bases each). The germline V and J ends were trimmed by 5 bases and 1 base, with 15 bases remaining between them. The CDR3 is 15 amino acids. Looked up from germline, CDR1 is MDHEN and CDR2 is SYDVKM. CDR3 amino acids: CASSQGGDRSYEQYF. As DNA, the CDR3 is TGTGCCAGCAGTCAGGGGGGGGACCGGTCCTACGAGCAGTACTTC. Complete variable domain (other parts from reference TRBV28 and TRBJ2-7): DVKVTQSSRYLVKRTGEKVFLECVQDMDHENMFWYRQDPGLGLRLIYFSYDVKMKEKGDIPEGYSVSREKKERFSLILESASTNQTSMYLCASSQGGDRSYEQYFGPGTRLTVT.

The chain uses TRBV6-4 and TRBJ2-1; 8 nucleotides align to TRBD2. CDR3 size: 16 residues. J lost 9 bases, V lost 3 bases, and 13 bases had no gene match. Germline values: CDR1 MRHNA, CDR2 SNTAGT. CDR3 sequence (DNA): TGTGCCAGCAGTGAGGCCGGGACTAGTGGTTGGAGTGAGCAGTTCTTC. Translated: CASSEAGTSGWSEQFF.

This clone was detected only once. This sequence joins TRBV12-3 or TRBV12-4 and TRBJ1-2; TRBD1 might be the D (6 bases). The CDR3 has 13 amino acids. V lost 6 bases and J 3 bases, leaving 11 bases between the germline ends. Written as DNA, the CDR3 is TGTGCCAGCAGACAGGACAGCCACTATGGCTACACCTTC. This sequence encodes CASRQDSHYGYTF.

The gene calls are TRBV5-1 and TRBJ2-3; a possible D gene is TRBD2 (5 bases). Germline loops: CDR1 SGHRS, CDR2 YFSETQ. This CDR3 comprises 13 residues. V shed 4 bases and J shed 6 bases, with 12 bases lying between them. CDR3 bases: TGCGCCAGCAGCATGGGTCCGGGGGATACGCAGTATTTT. Its translation is CASSMGPGDTQYF.

The genes are TRBV7-8 and TRBJ1-1, with D maybe TRBD1 (5 bases). CDR1 and CDR2 from the germline V gene are SGHVS and FQNEAQ. The CDR3 loop spans 15 amino acids. Trimming took off 6 bases at V and 4 bases at J, with 18 bases between the two ends. DNA of the CDR3: TGTGCCAGCAGGTTGGGGCCAGGGACGCCCACTGAAGCTTTCTTT. Translated: CASRLGPGTPTEAFF.

The genes are TRBV27 and TRBJ2-1; D may be TRBD1 (6 bases). Germline V gene lookup returns CDR1 MNHEY and CDR2 SMNVEV (reference sequence). V was clipped by 5 bases and J by 7 bases, with 18 bases between them. CDR3 length equals 15 residues. CDR3 sequence (DNA): TGTGCCAGCAGTGCCGGGGCAGGGGCTAAGAATGAGCAGTTCTTC. Translating it yields CASSAGAGAKNEQFF.

This chain connects TRBV7-9 to TRBJ2-7; D is unresolved. CDR3 size: 15 residues. The germline gives CDR1 SEHNR, CDR2 FQNEAQ (reference sequence). V lost 5 bases and J lost 3, with 17 bases in between. The CDR3 sequence is CASSRNLGRIYEQYF. As DNA, the CDR3 is TGTGCCAGCAGCCGAAACCTGGGCAGGATCTACGAGCAGTACTTC. The complete variable domain, with remaining parts taken from reference TRBV7-9 and TRBJ2-7, reads DTGVSQNPRHKITKRGQNVTFRCDPISEHNRLYWYRQTLGQGPEFLTYFQNEAQLEKSRLLSDRFSAERPKGSFSTLEIQRTEQGDSAMYLCASSRNLGRIYEQYFGPGTRLTVT.

A word on this clone: The junction differs from germline at one of its ends, possibly a read error. This chain uses TRBV7-9 with TRBJ2-1; the match to TRBD2 covers 11 bases. CDR3 size: 15 residues. Germline values: CDR1 SEHNR, CDR2 FQNEAQ (reference sequence). The CDR3 nucleotides are TGTGCCAGCAGCCTAGCGGGAGGCCCCCCTAATGAGCAGTTCTTC. Its protein product is CASSLAGGPPNEQFF.